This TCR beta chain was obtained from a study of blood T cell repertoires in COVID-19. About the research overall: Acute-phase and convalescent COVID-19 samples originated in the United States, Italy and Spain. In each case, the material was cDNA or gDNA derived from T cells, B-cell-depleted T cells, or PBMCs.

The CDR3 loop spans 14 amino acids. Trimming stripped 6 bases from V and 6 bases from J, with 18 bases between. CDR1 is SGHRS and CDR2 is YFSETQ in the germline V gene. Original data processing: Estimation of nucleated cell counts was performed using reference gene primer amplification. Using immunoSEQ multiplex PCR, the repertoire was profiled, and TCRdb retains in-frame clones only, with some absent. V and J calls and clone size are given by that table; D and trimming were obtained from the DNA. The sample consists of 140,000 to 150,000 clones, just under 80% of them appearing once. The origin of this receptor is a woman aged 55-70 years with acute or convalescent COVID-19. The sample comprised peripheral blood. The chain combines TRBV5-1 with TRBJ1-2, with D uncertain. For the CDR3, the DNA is TGCGCCAGCAACTATGCTGGGGAAGCGGATGGCTACACCTTC. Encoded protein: CASNYAGEADGYTF.